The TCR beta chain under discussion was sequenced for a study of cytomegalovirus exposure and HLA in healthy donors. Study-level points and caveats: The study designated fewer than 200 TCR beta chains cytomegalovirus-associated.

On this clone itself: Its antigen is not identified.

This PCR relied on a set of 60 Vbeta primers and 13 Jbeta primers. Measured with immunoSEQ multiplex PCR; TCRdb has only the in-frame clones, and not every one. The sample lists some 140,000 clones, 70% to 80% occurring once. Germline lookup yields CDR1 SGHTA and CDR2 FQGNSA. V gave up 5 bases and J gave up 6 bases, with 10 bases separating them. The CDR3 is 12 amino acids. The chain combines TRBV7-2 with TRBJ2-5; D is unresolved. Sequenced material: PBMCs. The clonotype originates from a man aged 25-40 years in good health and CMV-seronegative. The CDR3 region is CASSPPPQTQYF. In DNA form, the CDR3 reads TGTGCCAGCAGCCCCCCCCCTCAGACCCAGTACTTC.